The clone carrying this T cell receptor (beta chain) occurred a few times. Antigen unknown. Four PCR rounds used nested alpha and beta constant region primers plus the SP2 primer. TCRdb processed the UMI-ligation and nested PCR reads anew with MiXCR; each CDR3 protein has one entry. The sample yields tens of thousands of distinct CDR3 sequences, 8% to 13% seen once. The data originate from a study of naive and memory T cell subsets. Study-wide findings and caveats: The RNA method is potentially sensitive to activation and differentiation changes.

Sample treatment: skin biopsy from PPD injection site in Mantoux-positive individual. TCR cDNA received a 3' ligated oligonucleotide that carried a UMI. Individuals with a positive Mantoux test gave biopsies from PPD-injected skin. Unsorted total RNA, roughly 1 to 1,100 ng, was DNase treated before reverse transcription. The origin of this receptor is an adult in good health. The starting material was skin, obtained from a tuberculin skin test site.

Here the CDR3 DNA reads TGCAGTGCCCTACAGGGAAATTCACCCCTCCACTTT. This codes for CSALQGNSPLHF. The V and J genes are TRBV20-1 and TRBJ1-6, with a weak D call TRBD1 (6 bases). The ends were cut back, 6 bases at V and 7 bases at J, with 10 bases in the middle. CDR1 is DFQATT, CDR2 SNEGSKA, per germline (reference sequence). The CDR3 loop spans 12 amino acids.